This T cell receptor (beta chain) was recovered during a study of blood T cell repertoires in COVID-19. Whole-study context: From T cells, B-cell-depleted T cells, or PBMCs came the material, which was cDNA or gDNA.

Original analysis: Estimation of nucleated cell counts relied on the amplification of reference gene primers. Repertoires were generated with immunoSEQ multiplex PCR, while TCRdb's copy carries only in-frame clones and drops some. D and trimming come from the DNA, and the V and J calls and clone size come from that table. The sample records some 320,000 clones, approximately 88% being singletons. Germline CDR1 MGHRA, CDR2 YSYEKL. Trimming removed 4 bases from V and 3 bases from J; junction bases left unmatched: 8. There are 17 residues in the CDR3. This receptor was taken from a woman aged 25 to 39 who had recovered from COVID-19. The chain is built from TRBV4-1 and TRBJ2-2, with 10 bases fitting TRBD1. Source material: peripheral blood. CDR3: CASSRYRQGADTGELFF. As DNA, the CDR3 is TGCGCCAGCAGCCGGTACCGACAGGGGGCCGACACCGGGGAGCTGTTTTTT.